This TCR beta chain was captured in a study of T cell responses to AZD1222 COVID-19 vaccine. This clone was seen a few times. Its antigen is still unknown. Trimming removed 3 bases from V and 7 bases from J, with 18 bases in between. This CDR3 has 16 residues. Germline CDR1 and CDR2: SEHNR and FQNEAQ (reference sequence). Assay: immunoSEQ multiplex PCR; the TCRdb copy retains only in-frame clones and omits some. This table holds more than 100,000 clones, about nine tenths found once. Study results and caveats: Following two doses of AZD1222, Spike-specific TCR breadth and depth rose.

The clonotype comes from an adult who received the AZD1222 COVID-19 vaccine. The chain uses TRBV7-9 and TRBJ1-4; D is uncertain. The specimen was peripheral blood, collected 28 days after the second AZD1222 dose. Written as DNA, the CDR3 is TGTGCCAGCAGCTTTGACGACGTGTGGAGACCTGAAAAACTGTTTTTT. It codes for CASSFDDVWRPEKLFF.